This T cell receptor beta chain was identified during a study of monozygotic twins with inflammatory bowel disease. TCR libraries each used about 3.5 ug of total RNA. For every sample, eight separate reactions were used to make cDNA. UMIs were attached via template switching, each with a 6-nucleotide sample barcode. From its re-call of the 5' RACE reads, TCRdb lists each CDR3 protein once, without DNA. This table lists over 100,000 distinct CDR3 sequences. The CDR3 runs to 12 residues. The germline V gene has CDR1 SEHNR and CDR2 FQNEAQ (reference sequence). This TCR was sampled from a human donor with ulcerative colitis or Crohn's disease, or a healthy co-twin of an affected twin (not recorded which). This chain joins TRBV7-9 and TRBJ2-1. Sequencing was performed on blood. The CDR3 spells CASSLGNAEQFF.